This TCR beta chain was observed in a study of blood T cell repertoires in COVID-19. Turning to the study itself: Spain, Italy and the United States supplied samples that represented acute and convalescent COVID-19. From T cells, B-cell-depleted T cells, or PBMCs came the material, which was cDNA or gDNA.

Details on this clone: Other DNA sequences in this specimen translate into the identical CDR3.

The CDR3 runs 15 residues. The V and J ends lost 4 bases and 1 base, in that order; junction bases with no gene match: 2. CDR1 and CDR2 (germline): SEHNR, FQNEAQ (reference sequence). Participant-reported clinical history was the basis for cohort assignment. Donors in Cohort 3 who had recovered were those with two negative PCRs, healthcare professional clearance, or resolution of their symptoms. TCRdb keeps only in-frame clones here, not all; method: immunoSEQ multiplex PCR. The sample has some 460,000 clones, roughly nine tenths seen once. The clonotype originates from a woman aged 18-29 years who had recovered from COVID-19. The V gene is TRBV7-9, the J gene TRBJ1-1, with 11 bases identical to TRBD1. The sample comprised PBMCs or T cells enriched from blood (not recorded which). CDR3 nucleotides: TGTGCCAGCAGCTGGGGGACAGGGGGGAACACTGAAGCTTTCTTT. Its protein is CASSWGTGGNTEAFF.